The rows below give T cell receptor beta chains drawn from one sample of a study of CD8 T cells in ankylosing spondylitis. Each CDR3 protein gets one entry after TCRdb re-called the 5' RACE reads with MiXCR. This sample has fewer than 550,000 distinct CDR3 sequences, with approximately 5% found just once. The specimen was blood, either unsorted or a sorted T cell fraction (not recorded which). The origin of the receptors is a male donor with ankylosing spondylitis. CDR3s include the opening cysteine and the closing phenylalanine or tryptophan. D genes are given only for firm matches. Clone size is shown for a subset of rows, as once, few, many or a class of expanded clone.

TRBJ1-6 TRBV7-8 many . CASSLVVGTGNSPLHF TGTGCCAGCAGCTTAGTTGTCGGGACGGGAAATTCACCCCTCCACTTT
TRBJ2-3 TRBV27 many TRBD2 CASRKSSGRWSDTQYF TGTGCCAGCAGGAAATCTAGCGGGAGGTGGTCAGATACGCAGTATTTT
TRBJ2-5 TRBV28 many . CASNTRRAVQETQYF TGTGCCAGCAATACTAGGAGGGCAGTTCAAGAGACCCAGTACTTC
TRBJ2-7 TRBV5-1 many TRBD2 CASRLTSGYEQYF TGCGCCAGCAGACTGACTAGCGGGTACGAGCAGTACTTC
TRBJ1-4 TRBV5-1 many TRBD1 CASSLAQGAGKLFF TGCGCCAGCAGCTTGGCACAGGGGGCCGGAAAACTGTTTTTT
TRBJ1-2 TRBV12-3/TRBV12-4 few . CASSLLRGWANYGYTF TGTGCCAGCAGTTTACTCAGGGGATGGGCTAACTATGGCTACACCTTC
TRBJ2-5 TRBV7-2 few . CASSLFWAVQETQYF TGTGCCAGCAGCTTATTCTGGGCTGTACAAGAGACCCAGTACTTC
TRBJ1-2 TRBV6-1 many TRBD1 CASSRTGPYGYTF TGTGCCAGCAGCCGGACAGGGCCCTATGGCTACACCTTC
TRBJ1-6 TRBV20-1 many . CSARDVTANSPLHF TGCAGTGCTAGAGATGTGACAGCGAATTCACCCCTCCACTTT
TRBJ2-5 TRBV28 many TRBD2 CASNLAGEETQYF TGTGCCAGCAACTTAGCGGGAGAAGAGACCCAGTACTTC
TRBJ2-7 TRBV20-1 . TRBD2 CSARDTQREYEQYF TGCAGTGCTAGAGATACCCAGCGGGAGTACGAGCAGTACTTC
TRBJ1-2 TRBV28 many . CASSVPLGANYGYTF TGTGCCAGCAGTGTCCCCCTTGGGGCGAACTATGGCTACACCTTC
TRBJ1-2 TRBV4-3 many . CASSQVGSTVYGYTF TGCGCCAGCAGCCAAGTAGGGTCAACTGTGTATGGCTACACCTTC
TRBJ1-1 TRBV6-2/TRBV6-3 many . CASTLTGSEQAFF TGTGCCAGCACCCTAACAGGGTCCGAGCAGGCTTTCTTT
TRBJ2-2 TRBV10-3 medium-sized . CAISKDTAGELFF TGTGCCATCAGTAAGGACACCGCCGGGGAGCTGTTTTTT
TRBJ2-7 TRBV21-1 . . CASSTRGTGSRDEQYF TGTGCCAGCAGCACGAGGGGGACAGGGTCGCGAGACGAGCAGTACTTC
TRBJ1-2 TRBV7-2 many . CASSSQDRVYGYTF TGTGCCAGCAGCTCACAGGACAGAGTCTATGGCTACACCTTC
TRBJ2-3 TRBV9 many TRBD2 CASSPRLAPSHDTQYF TGTGCCAGCAGCCCCCGACTAGCCCCATCTCACGATACGCAGTATTTT
TRBJ2-3 TRBV10-3 many TRBD2 CAITGRVAGSTDTQYF TGTGCCATCACAGGAAGAGTAGCGGGAAGTACAGATACGCAGTATTTT
TRBJ1-2 TRBV5-1 many . CASSPTENYGYTF TGTGCCAGCAGTCCGACAGAGAACTATGGCTACACCTTC
TRBJ1-1 TRBV6-5 many . CASSYTLGSEAFF TGTGCCAGCAGTTACACACTAGGTTCTGAAGCTTTCTTT
TRBJ2-7 TRBV7-6 many TRBD2 CASSLGVGSGFYEQYF TGTGCCAGCAGCCTAGGCGTCGGTAGCGGGTTCTACGAGCAGTACTTC
TRBJ1-1 TRBV7-9 many TRBD1 CASSFSVGQDTEAFF TGTGCCAGCAGCTTCAGTGTGGGACAGGACACTGAAGCTTTCTTT
TRBJ1-2 TRBV10-3 many . CAISSNTGSYGYTF TGTGCCATCAGTTCCAACACAGGGTCTTATGGCTACACCTTC
TRBJ1-5 TRBV12-3/TRBV12-4 many . CASSFESQPQHF TGTGCCAGCAGTTTCGAATCCCAGCCCCAGCATTTT
TRBJ2-7 TRBV7-2 many . CASSLVTGIPYEQYF TGTGCCAGCAGCTTAGTAACAGGGATCCCCTACGAGCAGTACTTC
TRBJ2-1 TRBV20-1 many TRBD2 CSGQRPGGYNEQFF TGCAGTGGTCAGCGGCCCGGGGGGTACAATGAGCAGTTCTTC
TRBJ2-7 TRBV5-1 many . CASSLSGSAYEQYF TGCGCCAGCAGCTTGAGCGGTAGCGCCTACGAGCAGTACTTC
TRBJ2-1 TRBV18 many TRBD1 CASSPIQGVEQFF TGTGCCAGCTCACCCATCCAGGGGGTTGAGCAGTTCTTC
TRBJ1-2 TRBV6-5 many . CASRLQGGGYTF TGTGCCAGCAGGCTACAGGGTGGTGGCTACACCTTC
TRBJ2-5 TRBV7-2 many TRBD2 CASSLFGTSGETQYF TGTGCCAGCAGCTTATTCGGGACTAGCGGGGAGACCCAGTACTTC
TRBJ2-1 TRBV5-1 many TRBD2 CASSLAIGRTSEFRYEQFF TGCGCCAGCAGCTTGGCCATTGGAAGGACTAGCGAATTCCGGTATGAGCAGTTCTTC
TRBJ1-1 TRBV3-1 many . CASSQGQVDTEAFF TGTGCCAGCAGCCAAGGGCAGGTGGACACTGAAGCTTTCTTT
TRBJ1-1 TRBV28 . . CASSLLGGYTEAFF TGTGCCAGCAGTTTATTGGGGGGCTACACTGAAGCTTTCTTT
TRBJ2-3 TRBV4-3 many . CASSQDALRGDTQYF TGCGCCAGCAGCCAAGACGCCCTGAGGGGAGATACGCAGTATTTT
TRBJ2-5 TRBV20-1 many . CSAPLTTQRETQYF TGCAGTGCCCCACTAACTACACAAAGGGAGACCCAGTACTTC
TRBJ1-1 TRBV20-1 many . CSARAGAGGEAFF TGCAGTGCTAGAGCCGGGGCCGGCGGTGAAGCTTTCTTT
TRBJ2-1 TRBV7-9 many . CASSPREQFF TGTGCCAGCAGCCCCCGGGAGCAGTTCTTC
TRBJ1-2 TRBV6-2/TRBV6-3 . . CASSYYPGRGGYTF TGTGCCAGCAGTTACTACCCCGGGCGGGGTGGCTACACCTTC